This TCR beta chain was recorded in a study of T-cell memory formation after mild COVID-19. Study-level information: Largely, TCR clusters stayed within a single donor.

Study conclusions and caveats: Detection of some responders pre-infection suggested pre-existing cross-reactive memory T cells participated.

TCR alpha and TCR beta cDNA libraries carrying sample barcodes and UMIs were produced by 5'RACE using constant-segment primers. MiXCR was run by TCRdb on the 5' RACE reads, yielding one entry per CDR3 protein. The sample carries 100,000 to 150,000 distinct CDR3 sequences, 15% to 20% recorded once. This clonotype was recorded only once. Antigen: not known. Germline CDR1 and CDR2: MGHRA and YSYEKL. CDR3 length: 17 residues. Germline trimming cut 5 bases from V and 5 bases from J; bases unmatched to any gene: 15. The V and J genes are TRBV4-1 and TRBJ2-5, with 9 bases lining up with TRBD1. The sample was PBMCs or a T cell subset sorted from them (not recorded which). The source is a man aged 18-30 years who had mild COVID-19 (a few samples of this study predate the infection). Cell type and time point are not known. The CDR3 DNA is TGCGCCAGCAGCTACTCCGGGACAGGGTCCCTTGGGGAGACCCAGTACTTC. It encodes CASSYSGTGSLGETQYF.